The sequence of this T cell receptor beta chain was determined in a study of T cell responses to AZD1222 COVID-19 vaccine. Study-level points and caveats: Just 5 to 7 AZD1222 recipients were seropositive at baseline. It was only after the peak T cell response that any repertoires were sampled. Clonal diversity was possibly underestimated, and the donors were mostly white British, with more females.

Details on this clone: Its antigen is not identified.

Libraries were prepared by immunoSEQ multiplex PCR; TCRdb keeps only in-frame clonotypes and omits some of them. The sample shows about 180,000 clones, almost 90% of them seen only once. CDR3 length: 15 amino acids. V lost 0 bases, J lost 8 bases, and 16 bases lay in between. Germline V CDR1 and CDR2: LGHNA, YNFKEQ. This sequence joins TRBV4-2 and TRBJ1-2, with a possible D match to TRBD1 (5 bases). The receptor's source is an adult in good health. The source material was peripheral blood, sampled on day 0 of AZD1222 vaccination. The CDR3 spells CASSQEFTGTSGYTF. CDR3 in DNA: TGTGCCAGCAGCCAAGAATTTACGGGGACTTCGGGCTACACCTTC.